This entry concerns a single TCR beta chain. The source of the sample is a study of CD8 T cells in Susac syndrome. CDR1 is SEHNR and CDR2 is FQNEAQ in the germline V gene (reference sequence). The length of the CDR3 is 14 residues. The germline V and J ends were trimmed by 2 bases and 3 bases, with 10 bases remaining between them. An input of roughly 0.45 to 1 ug of RNA was subjected to reverse transcription using random hexamers. Amplification of TCR beta CDR3 across 54 Vbeta and 13 Jbeta was performed with immunoSEQ multiplex PCR. TCRdb redid the calling of the immunoSEQ multiplex PCR reads with MiXCR, one entry per CDR3 protein. The profile covers hundreds of thousands of distinct CDR3 sequences, with approximately 85% appearing a single time and under 0.15% taken by the ten largest. The T cells that were sequenced for TCR beta were CD8+ and CD4+ cells from blood. Patients with stable or active relapsing-remitting disease, all of them treatment-naive, made up the multiple sclerosis controls. FACS enriched CD8+ TEMRA cells, while bulk CD8+ and CD4+ were negatively isolated.

Sequences were obtained from CD8+ T cells from PBMCs. The receptor's source is a human donor with multiple sclerosis. This rearrangement joins TRBV7-9 to TRBJ1-2; D remains unclear. CDR3 in DNA: TGTGCCAGCAGCTTAAATGCCCGCCACTATGGCTACACCTTC. This sequence encodes CASSLNARHYGYTF.